This TCR beta chain derives from a study of Ad26.COV2.S vaccination and SARS-CoV-2 variants. Whole-study context: Ad26.COV2.S, an intramuscular injection, was given once or twice 56 days apart.

Assay used: immunoSEQ multiplex PCR; TCRdb lists only in-frame clones, some missing. The sample has about 350,000 clones; around 90% are singletons. Treatment of the sample: 15 to 20 received Ad26.COV2.S at low or high dose, single or two shots; 5 received placebo; per-sample allocation not given. Sampling was done on day 63 after the first vaccine or placebo injection. There are 13 residues in the CDR3. Between the trimmed V and J ends, which lost 2 bases and 4 bases, there was a span of 8 bases. CDR1 SGHTA and CDR2 FQGNSA come from the germline V gene. As for this clone: Its cognate antigen is unknown.

Study outcomes and limitations: Marked by substantial breadth, spike-specific CD8+ and CD4+ T cell responses were reportedly seen after vaccination. Vaccine recipients posted higher spike-specific TCR breadth than their placebo counterparts. Overall T cell responses may have been underestimated by the analyses of TCR breadth and depth.

V and J are TRBV7-2 and TRBJ1-1; D unresolved. The source is a person between 18 and 65 years old who received the Ad26.COV2.S COVID-19 vaccine or a placebo. Sequenced here: peripheral blood, sampled in a trial of Ad26.COV2.S vaccine versus placebo. CDR3 DNA: TGTGCCAGCAGCTTACATATGGTCACTGAAGCTTTCTTT. Translation gives CASSLHMVTEAFF.